This T cell receptor (beta chain) comes out of a study of shared clonotypes between healthy human individuals. Study overall: Contributing individuals were a couple of females and a few males aged 18 to 49.

Ten immunoSEQ deep assay plates were used to sequence unsorted PBMC DNA. Original methodology: Filtering differed, since immunoSEQ gave only junction sequences and no quality scores. Profiled with immunoSEQ multiplex PCR; TCRdb holds only in-frame clones, not every one. For V, J and clone size, that table is used; D and trimming come from the DNA. The sample includes about 490,000 clones, 70% to 85% seen only once; the top ten take around 12%. Study-level findings and limits: Sharing of clonotypes among donors was expected to vary with sequencing depth.

Trimming removed 5 bases from V and 8 bases from J, with 12 bases in between. Germline loops: CDR1 SEHNR, CDR2 FQNEAQ (reference sequence). The length of the CDR3 is 13 residues. The count of this clone is one. Its cognate antigen is unknown. Sequenced material: PBMCs. The sequence derives from a woman in her forties in good health. Some clones in this sample may be carry-over from other donors' samples. The chain links TRBV7-9 to TRBJ1-4, with D possibly matching TRBD1 (5 bases). In DNA, the CDR3 is TGTGCCAGCAGCCTCCAGGGTAGCGAAAAACTGTTTTTT. Its protein is CASSLQGSEKLFF.